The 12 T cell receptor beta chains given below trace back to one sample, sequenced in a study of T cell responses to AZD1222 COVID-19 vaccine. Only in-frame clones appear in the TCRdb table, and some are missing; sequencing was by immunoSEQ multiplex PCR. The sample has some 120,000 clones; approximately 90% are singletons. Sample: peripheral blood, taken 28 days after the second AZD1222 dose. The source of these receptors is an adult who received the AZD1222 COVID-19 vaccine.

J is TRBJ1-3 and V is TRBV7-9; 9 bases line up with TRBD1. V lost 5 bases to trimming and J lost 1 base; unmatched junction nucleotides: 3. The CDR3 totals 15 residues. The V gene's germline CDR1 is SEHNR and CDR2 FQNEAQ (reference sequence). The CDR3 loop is CASSLQGASGNTIYF. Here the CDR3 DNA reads TGTGCCAGCAGCCTACAGGGGGCATCTGGAAACACCATATATTTT.

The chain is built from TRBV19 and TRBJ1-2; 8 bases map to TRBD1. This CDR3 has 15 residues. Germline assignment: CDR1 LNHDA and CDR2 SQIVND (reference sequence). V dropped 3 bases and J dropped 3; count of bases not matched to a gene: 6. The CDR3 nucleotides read TGTGCCAGTAGTATCCCGGGACAGGATTACTATGGCTACACCTTC. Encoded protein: CASSIPGQDYYGYTF.

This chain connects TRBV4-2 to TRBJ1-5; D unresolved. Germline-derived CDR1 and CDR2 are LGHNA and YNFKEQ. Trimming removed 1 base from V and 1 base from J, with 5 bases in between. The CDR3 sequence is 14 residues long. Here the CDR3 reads CASSQGKSNQPQHF. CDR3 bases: TGTGCCAGCAGCCAAGGTAAAAGCAATCAGCCCCAGCATTTT.

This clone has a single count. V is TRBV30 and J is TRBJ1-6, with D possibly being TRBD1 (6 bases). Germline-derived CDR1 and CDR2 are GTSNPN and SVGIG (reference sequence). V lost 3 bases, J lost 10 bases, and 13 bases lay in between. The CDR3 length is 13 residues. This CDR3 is CAWSPKGGSPLHF. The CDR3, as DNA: TGTGCCTGGAGCCCTAAGGGGGGCTCACCCCTCCACTTT.

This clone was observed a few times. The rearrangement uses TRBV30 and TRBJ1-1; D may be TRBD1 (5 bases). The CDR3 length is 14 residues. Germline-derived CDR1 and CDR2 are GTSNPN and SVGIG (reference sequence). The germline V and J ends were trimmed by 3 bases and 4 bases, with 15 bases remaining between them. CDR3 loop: CAWRRFTGGTEAFF. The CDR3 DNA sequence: TGTGCCTGGAGGAGGTTTACGGGGGGCACTGAAGCTTTCTTT.

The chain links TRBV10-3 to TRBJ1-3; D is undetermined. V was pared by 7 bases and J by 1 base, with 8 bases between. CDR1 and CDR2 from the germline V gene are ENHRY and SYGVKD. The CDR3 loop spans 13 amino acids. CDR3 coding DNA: TGTGCCATCAACGAACGATCTGGAAACACCATATATTTT. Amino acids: CAINERSGNTIYF.

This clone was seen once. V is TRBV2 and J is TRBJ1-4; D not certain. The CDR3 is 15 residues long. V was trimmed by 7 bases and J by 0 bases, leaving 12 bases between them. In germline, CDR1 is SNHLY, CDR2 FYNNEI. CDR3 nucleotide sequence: TGTGCCAGCAAAGAGAGAACTGCAACTAATGAAAAACTGTTTTTT. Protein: CASKERTATNEKLFF.

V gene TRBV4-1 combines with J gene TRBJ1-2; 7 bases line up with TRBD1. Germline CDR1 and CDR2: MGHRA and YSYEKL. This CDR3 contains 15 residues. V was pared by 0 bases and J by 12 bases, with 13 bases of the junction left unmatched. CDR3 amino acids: CASSQDEDRRVSNTF. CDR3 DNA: TGCGCCAGCAGCCAAGATGAGGACAGGCGGGTTAGCAACACCTTC.

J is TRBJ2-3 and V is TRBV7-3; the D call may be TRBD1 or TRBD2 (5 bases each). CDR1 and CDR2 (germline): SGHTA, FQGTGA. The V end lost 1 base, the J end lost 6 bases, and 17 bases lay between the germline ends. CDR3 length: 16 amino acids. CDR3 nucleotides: TGTGCCAGCAGCTTAAGAGCGGCCGAGGGGAAGGATACGCAGTATTTT. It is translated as CASSLRAAEGKDTQYF. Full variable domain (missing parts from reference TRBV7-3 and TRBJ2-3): GAGVSQTPSNKVTEKGKYVELRCDPISGHTALYWYRQSLGQGPEFLIYFQGTGAADDSGLPNDRFFAVRPEGSVSTLKIQRTERGDSAVYLCASSLRAAEGKDTQYFGPGTRLTVL.

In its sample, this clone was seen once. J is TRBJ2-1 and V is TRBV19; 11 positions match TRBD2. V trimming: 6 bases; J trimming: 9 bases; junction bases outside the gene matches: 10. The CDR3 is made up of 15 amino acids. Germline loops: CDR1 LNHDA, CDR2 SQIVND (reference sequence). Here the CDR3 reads CASRSHSGGAAEQFF. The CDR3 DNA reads TGTGCCAGTAGGTCCCATAGCGGGGGGGCGGCTGAGCAGTTCTTC. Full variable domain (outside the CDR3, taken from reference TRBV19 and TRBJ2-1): DGGITQSPKYLFRKEGQNVTLSCEQNLNHDAMYWYRQDPGQGLRLIYYSQIVNDFQKGDIAEGYSVSREKKESFPLTVTSAQKNPTAFYLCASRSHSGGAAEQFFGPGTRLTVL.

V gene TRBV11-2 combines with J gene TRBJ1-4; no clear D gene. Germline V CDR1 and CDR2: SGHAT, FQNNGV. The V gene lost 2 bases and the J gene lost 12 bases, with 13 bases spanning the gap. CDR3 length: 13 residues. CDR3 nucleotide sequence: TGTGCCAGCAGCTTAACGGCCGCGAGGGAACTGTTTTTT. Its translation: CASSLTAARELFF.

CDR3 sequence reads: CASSSGSQDRTYEQYF. For the CDR3, the DNA is TGTGCCAGCAGCTCTGGCTCACAGGACAGGACCTACGAGCAGTACTTC. The rearrangement joins TRBV7-6 to TRBJ2-7; 7 positions agree with TRBD1. CDR1 is SGHVS and CDR2 is FNYEAQ in the germline V gene. J was trimmed by 2 bases and V by 4 bases; bases with no gene match: 11. The length of the CDR3 is 16 residues.